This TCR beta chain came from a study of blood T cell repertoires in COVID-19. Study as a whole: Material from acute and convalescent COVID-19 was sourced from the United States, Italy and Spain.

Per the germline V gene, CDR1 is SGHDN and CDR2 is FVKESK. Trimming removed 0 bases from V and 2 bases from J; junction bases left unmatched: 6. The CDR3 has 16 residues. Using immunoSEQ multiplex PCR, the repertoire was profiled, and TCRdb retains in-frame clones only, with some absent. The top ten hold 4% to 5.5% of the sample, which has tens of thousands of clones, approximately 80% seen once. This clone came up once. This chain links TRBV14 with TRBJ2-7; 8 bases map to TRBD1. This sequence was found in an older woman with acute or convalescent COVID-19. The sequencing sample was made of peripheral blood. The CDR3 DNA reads TGTGCCAGCAGCCAAGACCCGACAGGGGAAACCTACGAGCAGTACTTC. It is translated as CASSQDPTGETYEQYF.